One TCR beta chain is described in this entry. The target antigen is unknown. The record originates from a study of response to subunit inactivated influenza vaccine. Regarding the study as a whole: The authors put forward the suggestion that each seasonal influenza vaccination may bring in only a limited number of new T cells.

Using its own MiXCR run on the RT-PCR reads, TCRdb lists one record per CDR3 protein. The sample consists of roughly 710,000 distinct CDR3 sequences, 13% to 15% of them appearing once. The sequenced sample was PBMCs from blood, obtained less than 15 days before vaccination. This receptor was obtained from a man between 45 and 60 years old who received an inactivated influenza vaccine.

The CDR3 nucleotides are TGTGCCAGCAGCGTTGGACTAGCGGGAGTTGGAGATACGCAGTATTTT. It yields the protein CASSVGLAGVGDTQYF. The V gene is TRBV7-2, the J gene TRBJ2-3; 13 bases map to TRBD2. This CDR3 comprises 16 residues. Germline V CDR1 and CDR2: SGHTA, FQGNSA. V lost 5 bases to trimming and J lost 5 bases; unmatched junction nucleotides: 7.